This T cell receptor beta chain was sequenced during a study of blood T cell repertoires in COVID-19. Study-level background: The cDNA or gDNA used as material had been derived from T cells, B-cell-depleted T cells, or PBMCs.

This CDR3 is built from 19 residues. The V gene's germline CDR1 is GTSNPN and CDR2 SVGIG (reference sequence). J was trimmed by 1 base and V by 5 bases; bases with no gene match: 10. Study processing details: How many nucleated cells were present was estimated from reference gene primer amplification. This table comes from immunoSEQ multiplex PCR, and its TCRdb copy is limited to in-frame clones, with some not included. V, J and clone size were drawn from that table, and D and trimming were deduced from the DNA. This sample has some 270,000 clones; 75% to 90% occur once, and the top ten carry roughly 4.8%.

The TCR sequence derives from a woman in her thirties or forties who had recovered from COVID-19. Sequencing was performed on peripheral blood. V gene TRBV30 combines with J gene TRBJ2-2, with 16 bases aligning to TRBD2. CDR3 DNA sequence: TGTGCCTGGGACTCCGGGACTAGCGGGAGGGCCTTGAACACCGGGGAGCTGTTTTTT. Translation gives CAWDSGTSGRALNTGELFF.